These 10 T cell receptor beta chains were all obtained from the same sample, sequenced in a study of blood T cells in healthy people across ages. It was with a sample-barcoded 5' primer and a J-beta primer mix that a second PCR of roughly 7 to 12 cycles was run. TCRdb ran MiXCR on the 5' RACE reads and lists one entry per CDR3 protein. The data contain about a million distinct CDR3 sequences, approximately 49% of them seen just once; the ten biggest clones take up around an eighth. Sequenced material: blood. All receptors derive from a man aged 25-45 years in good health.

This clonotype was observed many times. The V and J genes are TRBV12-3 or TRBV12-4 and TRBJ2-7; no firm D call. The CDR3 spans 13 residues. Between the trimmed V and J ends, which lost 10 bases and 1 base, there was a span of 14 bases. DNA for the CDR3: TGTGCCACCCGGTCGTCGTTGTCCTACGAGCAGTACTTC. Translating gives CATRSSLSYEQYF.

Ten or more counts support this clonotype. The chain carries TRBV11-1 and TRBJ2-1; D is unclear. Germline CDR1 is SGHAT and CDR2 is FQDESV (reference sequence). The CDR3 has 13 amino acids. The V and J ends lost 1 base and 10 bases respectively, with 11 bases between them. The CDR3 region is CASSLVGLREQFF. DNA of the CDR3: TGTGCCAGCAGCTTAGTGGGCCTCCGGGAGCAGTTCTTC. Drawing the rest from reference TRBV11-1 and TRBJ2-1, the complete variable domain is EAEVAQSPRYKITEKSQAVAFWCDPISGHATLYWYRQILGQGPELLVQFQDESVVDDSQLPKDRFSAERLKGVDSTLKIQPAELGDSAMYLCASSLVGLREQFFGPGTRLTVL.

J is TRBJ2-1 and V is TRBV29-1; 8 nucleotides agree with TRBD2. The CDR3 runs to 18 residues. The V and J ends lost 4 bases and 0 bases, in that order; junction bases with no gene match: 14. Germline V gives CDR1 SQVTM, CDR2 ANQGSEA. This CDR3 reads CSVVGEATSEGSYNEQFF. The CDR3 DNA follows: TGCAGCGTTGTGGGGGAGGCGACTAGCGAGGGCTCCTACAATGAGCAGTTCTTC.

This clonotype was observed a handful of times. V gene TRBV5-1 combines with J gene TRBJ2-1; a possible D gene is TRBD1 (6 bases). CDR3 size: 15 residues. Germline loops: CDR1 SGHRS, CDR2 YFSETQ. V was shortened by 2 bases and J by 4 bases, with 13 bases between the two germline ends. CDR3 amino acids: CASSFSGQIYNEQFF. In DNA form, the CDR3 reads TGCGCCAGCAGCTTTTCTGGACAGATATACAATGAGCAGTTCTTC.

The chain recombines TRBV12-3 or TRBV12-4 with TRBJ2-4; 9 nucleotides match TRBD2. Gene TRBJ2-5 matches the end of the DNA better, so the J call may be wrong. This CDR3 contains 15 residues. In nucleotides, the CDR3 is TGTGCCAGCAGTTGGGGCTCTAGCGGGGTAGAGACCCAGTACTTC. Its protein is CASSWGSSGVETQYF.

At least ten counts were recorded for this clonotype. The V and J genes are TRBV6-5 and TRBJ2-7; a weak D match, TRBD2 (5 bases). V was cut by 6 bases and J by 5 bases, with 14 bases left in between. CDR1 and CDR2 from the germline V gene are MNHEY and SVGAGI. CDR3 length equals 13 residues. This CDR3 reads CASSFPGTHEQYF. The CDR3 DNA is TGTGCCAGCAGCTTCCCGGGAACCCACGAGCAGTACTTC.

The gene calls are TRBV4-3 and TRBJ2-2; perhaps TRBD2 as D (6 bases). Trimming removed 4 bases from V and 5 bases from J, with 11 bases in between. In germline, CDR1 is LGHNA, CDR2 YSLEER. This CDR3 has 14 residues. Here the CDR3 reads CASSLGRETGELFF. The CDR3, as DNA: TGCGCCAGCAGCCTTGGACGGGAGACCGGGGAGCTGTTTTTT.

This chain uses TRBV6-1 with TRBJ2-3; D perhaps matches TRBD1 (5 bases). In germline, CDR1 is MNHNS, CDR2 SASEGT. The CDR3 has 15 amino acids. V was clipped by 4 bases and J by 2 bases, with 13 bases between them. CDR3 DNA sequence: TGTGCCAGCAGTGCCCTCTCAGGGCACACAGATACGCAGTATTTT. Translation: CASSALSGHTDTQYF.

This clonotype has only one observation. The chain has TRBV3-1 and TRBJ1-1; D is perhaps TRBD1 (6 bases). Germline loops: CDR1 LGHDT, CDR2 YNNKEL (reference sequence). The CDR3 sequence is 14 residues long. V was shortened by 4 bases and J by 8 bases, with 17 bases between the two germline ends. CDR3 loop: CASSRAGEAREAFF. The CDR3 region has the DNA TGTGCCAGCAGCCGGGCAGGGGAGGCTCGCGAAGCTTTCTTT.

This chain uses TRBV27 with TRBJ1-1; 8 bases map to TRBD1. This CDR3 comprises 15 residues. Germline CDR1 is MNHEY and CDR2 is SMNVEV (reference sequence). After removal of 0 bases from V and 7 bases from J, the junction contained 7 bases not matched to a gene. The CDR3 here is CASSLSITGQGEAFF. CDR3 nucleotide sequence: TGTGCCAGCAGTTTATCCATTACCGGACAGGGTGAAGCTTTCTTT.